This is a list of T cell receptor beta chains from one sample in a study of blood T cell repertoires in COVID-19. Assay used: immunoSEQ multiplex PCR; TCRdb lists only in-frame clones, some missing. The top ten clones hold 1.5% to 2% of a sample with roughly 250,000 clones, 75% to 95% of them seen once. Sequenced: PBMCs or T cells enriched from blood (not recorded which). These receptors originate from a woman under 30 who had recovered from COVID-19. Each CDR3 is given with its conserved first and last residue. Fields, in order: J gene, D gene, clone size, V gene, CDR3 protein, CDR3 DNA. D genes are given only for firm matches. Rows may omit the clone size; those that give it use once, few, many or a size class.

>TRBJ2-3|-|-|TRBV7-8
CASSLRRSSGGTDTQYF
TGTGCCAGCAGCCTCAGGAGGTCCAGCGGAGGGACAGATACGCAGTATTTT
>TRBJ2-7|-|-|TRBV6-2/TRBV6-3
CASSPGGLPEEQYF
TGTGCCAGCAGTCCCGGGGGGCTCCCCGAAGAGCAGTACTTC
>TRBJ1-2|-|-|TRBV4-3
CASSPSDIPTYGYTF
TGCGCCAGCAGCCCCTCGGACATCCCGACCTATGGCTACACCTTC
>TRBJ2-1|TRBD2|-|TRBV15
CATSRAASGSHEQFF
TGTGCCACCAGCAGAGCGGCTAGCGGGAGCCATGAGCAGTTCTTC
>TRBJ2-6|TRBD1|-|TRBV10-3
CAISPGTGTGANVLTF
TGTGCCATCAGTCCCGGGACAGGGACTGGGGCCAACGTCCTGACTTTC
>TRBJ1-5|TRBD1|-|TRBV9
CASSETGFSQPQHF
TGTGCCAGCAGCGAGACAGGGTTCAGCCAGCCCCAGCATTTT
>TRBJ2-7|TRBD2|once|TRBV12-3/TRBV12-4
CASSSGGIYEQYF
TGTGCCAGCAGTTCCGGGGGGATCTACGAGCAGTACTTC
>TRBJ1-2|TRBD1|-|TRBV18
CASSYDRDGYTF
TGTGCCAGCTCATACGACAGGGACGGCTACACCTTC
>TRBJ2-1|-|-|TRBV5-8
CASMSSPSGNEQFF
TGTGCCAGCATGAGTAGCCCTTCGGGCAATGAGCAGTTCTTC
>TRBJ2-7|TRBD1|-|TRBV9
CASSVAGTEYEQYF
TGTGCCAGCAGCGTAGCTGGGACAGAGTACGAGCAGTACTTC
>TRBJ2-2|-|-|TRBV7-3
CASSIQGTGELFF
TGTGCCAGCAGCATTCAGGGGACCGGGGAGCTGTTTTTT
>TRBJ2-7|-|-|TRBV28
CASSLQGRLRIYEQYF
TGTGCCAGCAGTTTACAGGGCCGCCTCAGGATCTACGAGCAGTACTTC
>TRBJ2-7|-|-|TRBV7-8
CASSLAARGGRSEQYF
TGTGCCAGCAGCTTAGCGGCCAGGGGAGGGAGGAGCGAGCAGTACTTC
>TRBJ1-1|-|-|TRBV3-1/TRBV3-2
CASSQAGRGLGLEAFF
TGTGCCAGCAGCCAAGCGGGTCGTGGTTTGGGACTTGAAGCTTTCTTT
>TRBJ1-3|-|-|TRBV3-1/TRBV3-2
CASSQDYRDTSSGNTIYF
TGTGCCAGCAGCCAAGACTACCGAGACACGAGCTCTGGAAACACCATATATTTT
>TRBJ1-4|TRBD1|-|TRBV6-5
CASRGQGIYEKLFF
TGTGCCAGCAGGGGACAGGGGATTTATGAAAAACTGTTTTTT
>TRBJ2-1|TRBD2|once|TRBV15
CATSRDLASGRNEQFF
TGTGCCACCAGCAGAGATCTGGCTAGCGGGAGGAATGAGCAGTTCTTC
>TRBJ1-2|TRBD1|few|TRBV19
CASSEDRAYGYTF
TGTGCCAGTAGTGAGGACAGGGCCTATGGCTACACCTTC
>TRBJ1-1|TRBD1|-|TRBV29-1
CSVEPRVDREAFF
TGCAGCGTTGAACCGAGGGTGGACAGGGAAGCTTTCTTT
>TRBJ2-3|TRBD2|-|TRBV4-1
CASSLTSARTDTQYF
TGCGCCAGCAGCTTGACTAGCGCCCGCACAGATACGCAGTATTTT
>TRBJ2-5|-|-|TRBV5-4
CASSLASPGETQYF
TGTGCCAGCAGCTTGGCCTCCCCCGGAGAGACCCAGTACTTC
>TRBJ2-5|-|-|TRBV12-3/TRBV12-4
CASRPTGETQYF
TGTGCCAGCAGACCGACCGGGGAGACCCAGTACTTC
>TRBJ2-6|-|-|TRBV21-1
CASSAKRQGDNQIYSGANVLTF
TGTGCCAGCAGCGCAAAGCGACAGGGGGACAACCAGATCTACTCTGGGGCCAACGTCCTGACTTTC
>TRBJ1-1|-|-|TRBV19
CASSIDPGENTEAFF
TGTGCCAGTAGTATAGATCCCGGAGAGAACACTGAAGCTTTCTTT
>TRBJ1-6|-|-|TRBV4-2
CASSQVSGAYNSPLHF
TGTGCCAGCAGCCAAGTTTCCGGGGCCTATAATTCACCCCTCCACTTT
>TRBJ1-2|TRBD1|-|TRBV19
CASSTDRGRLGYTF
TGTGCCAGTAGTACCGACAGGGGACGGCTTGGCTACACCTTC
>TRBJ1-5|TRBD1|-|TRBV7-8
CASSSGQGAIGYQPQHF
TGTGCCAGCAGCTCCGGACAGGGGGCCATCGGTTATCAGCCCCAGCATTTT
>TRBJ2-2|-|-|TRBV9
CASSPPAGQIGELFF
TGTGCCAGCAGCCCCCCGGCAGGTCAGATCGGGGAGCTGTTTTTT
>TRBJ2-1|-|few|TRBV12-3/TRBV12-4
CASSLGGLNEQFF
TGTGCCAGCAGTTTAGGGGGGCTGAATGAGCAGTTCTTC
>TRBJ2-3|TRBD2|-|TRBV5-4
CASSARDSGNTDTQYF
TGTGCCAGCAGCGCCCGGGATAGCGGGAACACAGATACGCAGTATTTT
>TRBJ1-5|TRBD1|-|TRBV3-1/TRBV3-2
CASSPGQGGSNQPQHF
TGTGCCAGCAGCCCTGGACAGGGAGGGAGCAATCAGCCCCAGCATTTT
>TRBJ2-7|TRBD2|once|TRBV10-3
CAIRAGTSGYEQYF
TGTGCCATCAGAGCCGGGACTAGTGGCTACGAGCAGTACTTC
>TRBJ1-5|TRBD1|few|TRBV7-8
CASSPGQGYSNQPQHF
TGTGCCAGCAGCCCGGGACAGGGTTATAGCAATCAGCCCCAGCATTTT
>TRBJ1-2|-|-|TRBV5-4
CASSLGGLLDDGYTF
TGTGCCAGCAGCTTGGGGGGGCTTTTAGATGATGGCTACACCTTC
>TRBJ2-5|-|-|TRBV9
CASSVGGVLQETQYF
TGTGCCAGCAGCGTAGGGGGGGTCCTCCAAGAGACCCAGTACTTC
>TRBJ2-3|TRBD1|-|TRBV5-4
CASSFGTGTDTQYF
TGTGCCAGCAGCTTTGGGACAGGGACAGATACGCAGTATTTT
>TRBJ1-1|-|-|TRBV10-1
CASSECRDPGYTEAFF
TGCGCCAGCAGTGAGTGTCGAGACCCAGGGTACACTGAAGCTTTCTTT
>TRBJ2-1|-|-|TRBV4-1
CASSLSSGVEQFF
TGCGCCAGCAGCCTCAGTTCGGGGGTTGAGCAGTTCTTC
>TRBJ1-6|TRBD1|-|TRBV6-5
CASRRGGDNSPLHF
TGTGCCAGCAGACGAGGGGGCGATAATTCACCCCTCCACTTT
>TRBJ1-5|-|-|TRBV10-1
CASRLTGAYNQPQHF
TGCGCCAGCAGACTGACGGGTGCCTACAATCAGCCCCAGCATTTT
>TRBJ1-1|TRBD1|-|TRBV7-3
CASSPTGRTEAFF
TGTGCCAGCAGCCCGACAGGGCGCACTGAAGCTTTCTTT
>TRBJ2-1|-|once|TRBV9
CASSVDPKASNEQFF
TGTGCCAGCAGCGTAGACCCCAAAGCGAGCAATGAGCAGTTCTTC
>TRBJ2-3|TRBD2|-|TRBV13
CASSPAPSGGNTQYF
TGTGCCAGCAGCCCGGCGCCTAGCGGGGGAAATACGCAGTATTTT